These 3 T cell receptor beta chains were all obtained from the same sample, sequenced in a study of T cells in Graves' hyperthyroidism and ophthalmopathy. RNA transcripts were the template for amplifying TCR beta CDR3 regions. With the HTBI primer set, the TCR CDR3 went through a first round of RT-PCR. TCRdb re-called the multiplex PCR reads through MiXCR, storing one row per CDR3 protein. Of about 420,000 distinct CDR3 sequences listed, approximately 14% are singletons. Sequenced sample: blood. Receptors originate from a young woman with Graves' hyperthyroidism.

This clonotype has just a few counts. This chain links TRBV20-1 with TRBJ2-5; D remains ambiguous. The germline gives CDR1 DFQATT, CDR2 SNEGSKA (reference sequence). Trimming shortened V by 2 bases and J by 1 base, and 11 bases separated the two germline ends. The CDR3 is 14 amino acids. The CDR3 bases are TGCAGTGCTAGAACGACCCCGTCCCAAGAGACCCAGTACTTC. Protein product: CSARTTPSQETQYF.

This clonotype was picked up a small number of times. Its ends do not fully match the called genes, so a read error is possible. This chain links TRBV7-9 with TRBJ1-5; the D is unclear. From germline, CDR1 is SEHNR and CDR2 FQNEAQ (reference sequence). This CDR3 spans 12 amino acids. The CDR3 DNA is TGTGCCAGCACCTTAAACCATCAGCCCCAGCATTTT. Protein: CASTLNHQPQHF.

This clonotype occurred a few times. The CDR3 protein is CASSSGWAGQDFEQYF. In DNA form, the CDR3 reads TGTGCCAGCAGCTCCGGTTGGGCAGGTCAGGATTTCGAGCAGTACTTC. The chain couples TRBV7-9 to TRBJ2-7; D remains unclear. Trimming took off 4 bases at V and 6 bases at J, with 22 bases between the two ends. The germline CDR1 and CDR2 sequences are SEHNR and FQNEAQ (reference sequence). This CDR3 region has 16 residues.